This T cell receptor beta chain stems from a study of T cells in pancreatic ductal adenocarcinoma. The data were produced by immunoSEQ multiplex PCR, yet TCRdb's version contains in-frame clones alone and is incomplete. The sample yields around 10,000 clones, nearly 90% seen once. Selected pancreatic ductal adenocarcinoma patients had undergone surgery without neoadjuvant therapy. CDR3 length equals 16 residues. Trimming removed 2 bases from V and 9 bases from J; junction bases left unmatched: 8. Per the germline V gene, CDR1 is LGHNA and CDR2 is YNFKEQ. The clonotype originates from a human donor with pancreatic ductal adenocarcinoma. Sequenced input: PBMCs. This rearrangement joins TRBV4-2 to TRBJ2-1; 12 bases agree with TRBD2. Here the CDR3 reads CASSQRLAGVGGEQFF. In DNA, the CDR3 is TGTGCCAGCAGCCAACGACTAGCGGGAGTAGGGGGTGAGCAGTTCTTC.